The 26 T cell receptor beta chains reported below all come from one sample, sequenced in a study of blood T cell repertoires in COVID-19. Clones were sequenced by immunoSEQ multiplex PCR, and TCRdb holds only the in-frame ones, with some missing. Seen here are 180,000 or so clones, 75% to 90% observed once, and the top ten hold over 2%. The sequencing sample was made of PBMCs or T cells enriched from blood (not recorded which). Source of these receptors: a woman aged 40-49 years with acute COVID-19.

The CDR3 DNA is TGTGCCAGCAGCCAAGTGAGCACAGGGGTTTCTGGGGCCAACGTCCTGACTTTC. Its protein is CASSQVSTGVSGANVLTF. The chain links TRBV14 to TRBJ2-6, with 7 nucleotides matching TRBD1. Germline-derived CDR1 and CDR2 are SGHDN and FVKESK. Trimming took 1 base from V and 1 from J; bases not matched to a gene: 7. The CDR3 covers 18 residues.

The V gene is TRBV19, the J gene TRBJ2-2; TRBD1 is a possible D gene (8 bases). The V gene lost 7 bases and the J gene lost 6 bases, with 15 bases spanning the gap. Germline CDR1 and CDR2: LNHDA and SQIVND (reference sequence). This CDR3 region has 14 residues. The CDR3 nucleotides are TGTGCCAGTATGGAACAGGGGGGGGCCGGGGAGCTGTTTTTT. It encodes CASMEQGGAGELFF.

CDR3 in amino acids: CASTGTSGSRDTQYF. CDR3 DNA: TGTGCCAGCACCGGGACTAGCGGGAGTAGGGATACGCAGTATTTT. V is TRBV11-2 and J is TRBJ2-3; TRBD2 matches at 14 bases. CDR1 is SGHAT, CDR2 FQNNGV, per germline. The CDR3 spans 15 residues. The ends lost 7 bases at V and 6 bases at J; junction bases unmatched: 6. Using reference TRBV11-2 and TRBJ2-3 for the parts outside the CDR3, the full variable domain is EAGVAQSPRYKIIEKRQSVAFWCNPISGHATLYWYQQILGQGPKLLIQFQNNGVVDDSQLPKDRFSAERLKGVDSTLKIQPAKLEDSAVYLCASTGTSGSRDTQYFGPGTRLTVL.

The chain uses TRBV6-1 and TRBJ2-5; 10 bases are a match to TRBD2. Germline CDR1 is MNHNS and CDR2 is SASEGT. The ends lost 1 base at V and 1 base at J; junction bases unmatched: 3. This CDR3 region has 16 residues. CDR3 sequence reads: CASSEEAGGFQETQYF. CDR3 bases: TGTGCCAGCAGTGAAGAAGCGGGAGGGTTCCAAGAGACCCAGTACTTC.

This chain uses TRBV2 with TRBJ1-6; D is ambiguous. V was cut by 6 bases and J by 9 bases, with 12 bases left in between. Germline V gene data show CDR1 as SNHLY and CDR2 as FYNNEI. This CDR3 has 13 amino acids. The CDR3 loop reads CASSPLPSSPLHF. CDR3 DNA: TGTGCCAGCAGCCCCCTCCCGAGTTCACCCCTCCACTTT.

This clone came up once. The CDR3 loop reads CASSRQRTSTDTQYF. The CDR3 DNA reads TGTGCCAGCAGCCGACAGCGAACTAGCACAGATACGCAGTATTTT. The chain recombines TRBV7-9 with TRBJ2-3; TRBD1 is a possible D gene (5 bases). CDR1 and CDR2 from the germline V gene are SEHNR and FQNEAQ (reference sequence). The CDR3 covers 15 residues. V lost 5 bases and J 0 bases, leaving 12 bases between the germline ends.

V usage is TRBV28 and J usage is TRBJ2-7; unclear D gene. The germline V gene has CDR1 MDHEN and CDR2 SYDVKM. Trimming left V 4 bases short and J 6 bases short, with 10 bases between. CDR3 length equals 12 residues. CDR3: CASSYSASEQYF. DNA for the CDR3: TGTGCCAGCAGTTACTCAGCGAGCGAGCAGTACTTC.

For the CDR3, the DNA is TGTGCCAGCAGAGGCCGGGGTCCTGAAGCTTTCTTT. Residues: CASRGRGPEAFF. This sequence joins TRBV12-3 or TRBV12-4 and TRBJ1-1, with D uncertain. The CDR3 contains 12 residues. V dropped 6 bases and J dropped 6 bases, with 11 bases sitting between them.

This clone has a single count. This chain connects TRBV1 to TRBJ2-2; the D call in the table, TRBD2, was not verified against the DNA. TRBV1 is a known pseudogene. This CDR3 is 15 amino acids long. The CDR3 is CTSRAAGVNTGELFF. DNA for the CDR3: TGCACCAGCAGGGCGGCGGGAGTAAACACCGGGGAGCTGTTTTTT.

The chain links TRBV7-2 to TRBJ2-3; 7 nucleotides agree with TRBD2. Trimming at V came to 5 bases and at J to 2 bases, leaving 4 bases not matched to a gene. CDR1 and CDR2 from the germline V gene are SGHTA and FQGNSA. This CDR3 contains 14 residues. CDR3 in amino acids: CASSRRDYTDTQYF. The CDR3, as DNA: TGTGCCAGCAGCCGCCGGGACTACACAGATACGCAGTATTTT.

V and J are TRBV11-2 and TRBJ1-2, with 9 bases aligning to TRBD1. This CDR3 contains 16 residues. Germline V gene lookup returns CDR1 SGHAT and CDR2 FQNNGV. V shed 4 bases, J shed 4 bases, and the junction held 10 bases outside the gene matches. The CDR3: CASSSVQGARGYGYTF. The CDR3 coding sequence is TGTGCCAGCAGCTCCGTACAGGGGGCGCGAGGCTATGGCTACACCTTC.

The chain uses TRBV10-1 and TRBJ2-1, with D tentatively TRBD1 (5 bases). Germline lookup yields CDR1 WNHNN and CDR2 SYGVQD (reference sequence). The V and J ends lost 5 bases and 9 bases respectively, with 8 bases between them. CDR3 length: 11 amino acids. Here the CDR3 reads CASSRGGEQFF. CDR3 bases: TGCGCCAGCAGTAGGGGCGGTGAGCAGTTCTTC.

This clone was seen just once. The chain is built from TRBV7-2 and TRBJ1-6, with D possibly being TRBD1 (6 bases). V shed 1 base and J shed 9 bases, with 7 bases lying between them. Germline lookup yields CDR1 SGHTA and CDR2 FQGNSA. This CDR3 contains 13 residues. In DNA, the CDR3 is TGTGCCAGCAGCTTAGTAGGGGGTTCACCCCTCCACTTT. Protein product: CASSLVGGSPLHF.

The rearrangement links TRBV7-2 to TRBJ1-1; TRBD1 might be the D (5 bases). Trimming took 1 base from V and 3 from J, leaving 12 bases between them. The CDR3 runs to 15 residues. Germline CDR1 is SGHTA and CDR2 is FQGNSA. The CDR3 coding sequence is TGTGCCAGCAGCTTAGATCCAAGGGGCCACACTGAAGCTTTCTTT. Its translation is CASSLDPRGHTEAFF.

The chain combines TRBV5-4 with TRBJ2-3; 14 positions agree with TRBD2. V lost 4 bases and J lost 5; bases outside the gene matches: 6. This CDR3 contains 16 residues. Germline values: CDR1 SGHNT, CDR2 YYREEE (reference sequence). CDR3 DNA: TGTGCCAGCAGCAAACCGGGACTAGCGGGAGTAGATACGCAGTATTTT. Protein: CASSKPGLAGVDTQYF.

The rearrangement uses TRBV28 and TRBJ2-3, with 8 positions matching TRBD1. V lost 5 bases and J lost 5; bases outside the gene matches: 6. The V gene's germline CDR1 is MDHEN and CDR2 SYDVKM. This CDR3 contains 14 residues. The CDR3 nucleotides read TGTGCCAGCAGTCAGACAGGGGTGGAAGATACGCAGTATTTT. It specifies CASSQTGVEDTQYF.

The V gene is TRBV28, the J gene TRBJ2-1, with 8 bases matching TRBD1. V shed 6 bases and J 10 bases; nucleotides not matched to a gene: 8. Germline assignment: CDR1 MDHEN and CDR2 SYDVKM. The CDR3 runs 13 residues. Written as DNA, the CDR3 is TGTGCCAGCAGAGGACAGGGAGGCCGCGAGCAGTTCTTC. It codes for CASRGQGGREQFF.

V is TRBV5-1 and J is TRBJ2-5; tentatively, D is TRBD2 (6 bases). The V gene's germline CDR1 is SGHRS and CDR2 YFSETQ. The V end lost 3 bases, the J end lost 5 bases, and 11 bases lay between the germline ends. CDR3 size: 13 residues. DNA for the CDR3: TGCGCCAGCAGCTCCGGGACTCTGGAGACCCAGTACTTC. As protein: CASSSGTLETQYF.

V is TRBV5-1 and J is TRBJ2-3; a weak D match, TRBD2 (7 bases). Germline lookup yields CDR1 SGHRS and CDR2 YFSETQ. The CDR3 extends over 15 amino acids. Trimming stripped 3 bases from V and 4 bases from J, with 15 bases between. CDR3 in amino acids: CASSSVGGGSDTQYF. In DNA form, the CDR3 reads TGCGCCAGCAGCTCGGTGGGCGGGGGCTCAGATACGCAGTATTTT.

The chain joins TRBV28 to TRBJ2-7; a weak D match, TRBD1 (5 bases). V was clipped by 5 bases and J by 2 bases, with 16 bases between them. The germline CDR1 and CDR2 sequences are MDHEN and SYDVKM. The CDR3 is made up of 15 amino acids. The CDR3 protein is CASSVLGVLPYEQYF. In DNA, the CDR3 is TGTGCCAGCAGTGTTCTAGGGGTGTTGCCCTACGAGCAGTACTTC. Drawing the rest from reference TRBV28 and TRBJ2-7, the complete variable domain is DVKVTQSSRYLVKRTGEKVFLECVQDMDHENMFWYRQDPGLGLRLIYFSYDVKMKEKGDIPEGYSVSREKKERFSLILESASTNQTSMYLCASSVLGVLPYEQYFGPGTRLTVT.

The rearrangement joins TRBV5-1 to TRBJ1-1, with TRBD1 matching 7 bases. The CDR3 sequence is 17 residues long. V trimming: 5 bases; J trimming: 5 bases; junction bases outside the gene matches: 18. From germline, CDR1 is SGHRS and CDR2 YFSETQ. CDR3 region: CASSPSTPVGRGTEAFF. The DNA for the CDR3 is TGCGCCAGCAGTCCCTCAACTCCAGTGGGCAGGGGGACTGAAGCTTTCTTT.

This chain links TRBV5-1 with TRBJ2-1; D possibly corresponds to TRBD2 (6 bases). Germline CDR1 is SGHRS and CDR2 is YFSETQ. This CDR3 has 16 amino acids. V lost 0 bases to trimming and J lost 1 base, with 11 bases between them. The CDR3 protein is CASSLEEGASYNEQFF. For the CDR3, the DNA is TGCGCCAGCAGCTTGGAGGAGGGTGCGTCCTACAATGAGCAGTTCTTC. The whole variable domain, remainder taken from reference TRBV5-1 and TRBJ2-1, is KAGVTQTPRYLIKTRGQQVTLSCSPISGHRSVSWYQQTPGQGLQFLFEYFSETQRNKGNFPGRFSGRQFSNSRSEMNVSTLELGDSALYLCASSLEEGASYNEQFFGPGTRLTVL.

The genes are TRBV7-3 and TRBJ1-2; TRBD1 matches 7 bases. V lost 5 bases, J lost 6 bases, and 9 bases stayed unmatched. The CDR3 length is 14 residues. The germline V gene encodes CDR1 SGHTA and CDR2 FQGTGA. CDR3 protein: CASSLRGGGDGYTF. In nucleotides, the CDR3 is TGTGCCAGCAGCCTCCGTGGAGGGGGCGATGGCTACACCTTC.

The chain is built from TRBV5-4 and TRBJ2-7; 7 positions agree with TRBD1. J gave up 2 bases and V 3 bases, and 8 bases lay outside the gene matches. This CDR3 has 15 amino acids. Germline V CDR1 and CDR2: SGHNT, YYREEE (reference sequence). CDR3 sequence reads: CASSYSPGQTYEQYF. The CDR3 DNA sequence: TGTGCCAGCAGCTATTCACCGGGACAGACCTACGAGCAGTACTTC.

The chain combines TRBV11-2 with TRBJ1-6, with D perhaps matching TRBD1 (6 bases). Trimming shortened V by 1 base and J by 2 bases, and 6 bases separated the two germline ends. This CDR3 has 15 amino acids. Germline loops: CDR1 SGHAT, CDR2 FQNNGV. Here the CDR3 reads CASSLGTAYNSPLHF. DNA of the CDR3: TGTGCCAGCAGCTTAGGGACAGCCTATAATTCACCCCTCCACTTT.

The chain joins TRBV29-1 to TRBJ2-7; maybe TRBD2 (5 bases). CDR3 size: 13 residues. Trimming took off 4 bases at V and 7 bases at J, with 17 bases between the two ends. The germline gives CDR1 SQVTM, CDR2 ANQGSEA. CDR3 nucleotides: TGCAGCGTTGTTGGGGAACTAGAGAGTGAGCAGTACTTC. Translated, it gives CSVVGELESEQYF.